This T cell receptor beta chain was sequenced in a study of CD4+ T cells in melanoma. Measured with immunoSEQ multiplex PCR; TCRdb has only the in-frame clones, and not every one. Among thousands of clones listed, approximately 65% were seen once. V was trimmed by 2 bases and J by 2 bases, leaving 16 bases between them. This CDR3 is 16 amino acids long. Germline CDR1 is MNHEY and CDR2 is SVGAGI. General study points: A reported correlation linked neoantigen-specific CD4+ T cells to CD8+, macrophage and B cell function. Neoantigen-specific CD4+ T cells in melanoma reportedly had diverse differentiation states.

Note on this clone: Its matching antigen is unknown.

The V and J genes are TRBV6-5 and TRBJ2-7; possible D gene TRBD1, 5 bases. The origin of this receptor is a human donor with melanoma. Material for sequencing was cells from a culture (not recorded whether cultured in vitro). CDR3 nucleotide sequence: TGTGCCAGCAGTTACCCCTCGGACAAGGGGACCTACGAGCAGTACTTC. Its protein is CASSYPSDKGTYEQYF.